A selection of T cell receptor beta chains follows, all from one sample in a study of blood T cell repertoires in COVID-19. Profiling relied on immunoSEQ multiplex PCR, and the TCRdb table lists in-frame clones only, not all of them. Of 150,000 to 180,000 clones in the sample, 85% were seen once. Sequencing was carried out using peripheral blood. The receptors derive from a woman aged 55-70 years with COVID-19, enrolled during active disease. Both conserved end residues are part of each CDR3. D genes are given only for firm matches. Clone size is stated in some rows and not others, as once, few, many or a class when expanded.

J gene,D gene,CDR3 length,clone size,V gene,CDR3 DNA,CDR3 protein
TRBJ2-4,NA,16,NA,TRBV6-6,TGTGCCAGCAGTTACCCAGCCGACAGAGCCAAAAACATTCAGTACTTC,CASSYPADRAKNIQYF
TRBJ2-5,NA,15,NA,TRBV15,TGTGCCACCAGCTCCCAAGTTCGGGGGCAAGAGACCCAGTACTTC,CATSSQVRGQETQYF
TRBJ1-2,NA,16,NA,TRBV5-1,TGCGCCAGCAGCTTCGGGATGGGCAGTTCTAACTATGGCTACACCTTC,CASSFGMGSSNYGYTF
TRBJ2-2,NA,16,NA,TRBV6-5,TGTGCCAGCAGTTACCGTGGGACACCGAACACCGGGGAGCTGTTTTTT,CASSYRGTPNTGELFF
TRBJ1-3,NA,13,NA,TRBV19,TGTGCCAGTGGGAAGGGGAACGGAAACACCATATATTTT,CASGKGNGNTIYF
TRBJ1-1,NA,13,NA,TRBV2,TGTGCCAGCGACCCTCAGGGGTGGACTGAAGCTTTCTTT,CASDPQGWTEAFF
TRBJ2-1,TRBD2,13,NA,TRBV5-1,TGCGCCAGCAGCTCAGCGGGGTACAATGAGCAGTTCTTC,CASSSAGYNEQFF
TRBJ1-2,NA,14,NA,TRBV30,TGTGCCTGGACCGCGGACAACCTTAACTATGGCTACACCTTC,CAWTADNLNYGYTF
TRBJ1-2,TRBD1,13,few,TRBV7-9,TGTGCCAGCAGCACTGGGACAGGAAGGCCGCACACCTTC,CASSTGTGRPHTF
TRBJ2-5,TRBD1,15,NA,TRBV10-3,TGTGCCATCAGTGACCAACAGGGGAGCCAAGAGACCCAGTACTTC,CAISDQQGSQETQYF
TRBJ2-3,TRBD1,14,NA,TRBV25-1,TGTGCCAGCAGTCACAGGGGGCGAGGAGATACGCAGTATTTT,CASSHRGRGDTQYF
TRBJ2-2,NA,16,NA,TRBV14,TGTGCCAGCAGCCAAGTTAAAACAGCGAACACCGGGGAGCTGTTTTTT,CASSQVKTANTGELFF
TRBJ2-2,TRBD1,14,NA,TRBV7-6,TGTGCCAGCAGCGGACAGGGTGGCGCCGGGGAGCTGTTTTTT,CASSGQGGAGELFF
TRBJ1-2,NA,14,NA,TRBV6-2/TRBV6-3,TGTGCCAGCAGCCCTCTTGAGGTGGACTATGGCTACACCTTC,CASSPLEVDYGYTF
TRBJ2-4,TRBD1,15,once,TRBV6-5,TGTGCCAGCAGTACTCGGACAGGGACCAAAAACATTCAGTACTTC,CASSTRTGTKNIQYF
TRBJ1-1,NA,15,NA,TRBV19,TGTGCCAGTAGTCCCATCTATAACTACGAAACTGAAGCTTTCTTT,CASSPIYNYETEAFF
TRBJ1-1,NA,13,NA,TRBV5-1,TGCGCCAACAAACACACCCTGAACACTGAAGCTTTCTTT,CANKHTLNTEAFF
TRBJ2-3,TRBD1,14,once,TRBV6-6,TGTGCCAGCACCCAGGACAGGTTCACAGATACGCAGTATTTT,CASTQDRFTDTQYF
TRBJ2-3,NA,14,NA,TRBV6-5,TGTGCCAGCAGTTACGTCGACAACACAGATACGCAGTATTTT,CASSYVDNTDTQYF
TRBJ1-1,NA,12,NA,TRBV7-2,TGTGCCAGCAGGACGACGGGGACTGAAGCTTTCTTT,CASRTTGTEAFF
TRBJ1-6,TRBD1,14,NA,TRBV18,TGTGCCAGCTCACCCGGGACAGGGAATTCACCCCTCCACTTT,CASSPGTGNSPLHF
TRBJ1-1,NA,12,NA,TRBV11-2,TGTGCCAGCAGCTTAGGGAGCGTTGAAGCTTTCTTT,CASSLGSVEAFF
TRBJ2-1,NA,13,NA,TRBV5-1,TGCGCCAGCAGCTTGGGGTTCGAGGGTGAGCAGTTCTTC,CASSLGFEGEQFF
TRBJ1-6,NA,15,NA,TRBV3-1/TRBV3-2,TGTGCCAGCAGCCAAGATAGGAGCGGTCTTTCACCCCTCCACTTT,CASSQDRSGLSPLHF
TRBJ2-7,NA,15,NA,TRBV2,TGTGCCAGCAGTGACGGGCTAGCGTCGGGTTACGAGCAGTACTTC,CASSDGLASGYEQYF
TRBJ1-2,NA,14,NA,TRBV13,TGTGCCAGCAGCCCTCGGGGGGCTAACTATGGCTACACCTTC,CASSPRGANYGYTF
TRBJ1-2,NA,16,NA,TRBV3-1/TRBV3-2,TGTGCCAGCAGCCAAGATTGGTTGAGGACTAACTATGGCTACACCTTC,CASSQDWLRTNYGYTF
TRBJ2-1,TRBD1,14,NA,TRBV27,TGTGCCAGCAGTCCAAGACAGGGGGGTTGGAAGCAGTTCTTC,CASSPRQGGWKQFF